This T cell receptor (beta chain) was sequenced in a study of T-cell reconstitution after alpha-beta-depleted transplantation in children (TCRdb year 2016). As for the study more broadly: The study quantitatively tracked T-cell immune reconstitution after TCRalphabeta/CD19-depleted allogeneic hematopoietic cell transplantation in children using TCR repertoire profiling. General study outcomes and caveats: In some patients, the high TCRbeta diversity seen at day 60 was put down to recipient T cells and intrathymic progenitors that had survived conditioning. Over subsequent months, a decline in hyperexpanded clone frequencies was noted, and after one year, T-cell counts and TCRbeta diversity were mostly ascribed to newly produced T cells. The apparently early alphabetaT-cell count recovery about two months after transplant was reportedly dependent on only several hundred rapidly expanded clones derived from non-depleted graft cells.

Libraries came from PCR. TCRdb shows the sequencer as Illumina HiSeq 2500. TCR library preparation used molecular barcoding, with unique molecular identifiers applied to normalize quantification of the TCRbeta repertoire. Starting from the raw public reads, TCRdb applied fastp trimming at Q25, assembled clones with MiXCR and retained in-frame beta chains. For every CDR3 protein sequence, its rows merge into one entry that carries the most common genes and DNA. Here the sample has roughly 250,000 distinct CDR3 sequences; 8.2% occur a single time. In total, the top ten clones hold nearly 6.5% of the sample. In the paper's terms, the treatment or condition label means: allogeneic hematopoietic cell transplantation with graft depleted of TCRalphabeta T cells and CD19 B cells. TCRalphabeta/CD19-depleted allogeneic hematopoietic cell grafts were given to the transplant recipients, all of whom were children.

A remark on this clonotype: The antigen it recognizes is unknown. With a much larger clone just one base away, this may be a read error.

V is cut by 4 bases and J by 4 bases, and the space between the germline ends is 14 bases. There are 15 amino acids in the CDR3, from cysteine to phenylalanine inclusive. The read is trimmed to its CDR3 DNA, 45 bases read in frame from base 1. The germline V gene gives CDR1 as MNHEY and CDR2 as SVGAGI. This material consisted of PBMCs, mostly from graft donor cells, taken 180 days after TCRalphabeta/CD19-depleted stem cell transplant. The chain was built from TRBV6-5 and TRBJ2-1, with the D gene too uncertain to name. This TCR was recovered from a male patient younger than 18 who had a stem cell transplant for acute lymphoblastic leukemia, so the T cells may come from the graft donor. The nucleotide sequence reads TGTGCCAGCAGTTGCCGAGCGCTAAGTTACAATGAGCAGTTCTTC. It codes for CASSCRALSYNEQFF.